The clone carrying this TCR beta chain was counted once. Seattle participants joined during active infection and were tracked over time. This record comes from a study of blood T cell repertoires in COVID-19. About the research overall: The United States, Italy and Spain were the sources of the acute and convalescent COVID-19 samples. Sample material is recorded as cDNA or gDNA derived from T cells, B-cell-depleted T cells, or PBMCs.

This CDR3 region has 15 residues. V shed 4 bases and J 5 bases; nucleotides not matched to a gene: 5. Germline V CDR1 and CDR2: LGHDT, YNNKEL (reference sequence). As handled by the study authors: Nucleated cell counts were estimated from reference gene primer amplification. Using immunoSEQ multiplex PCR, the repertoire was profiled, and TCRdb retains in-frame clones only, with some absent. V, J and clone size are taken as reported in that table, and D and trimming were inferred from the DNA itself. The table shows around 300,000 clones, with about 91% occurring only once. This chain uses TRBV3-1 (or the pseudogene TRBV3-2) with TRBJ2-5; 12 positions agree with TRBD2. The specimen was peripheral blood. The clonotype was recovered from a woman between 25 and 40 years old with COVID-19, enrolled during active disease. CDR3 amino acids: CASSPPSGGAETQYF. The DNA for the CDR3 is TGTGCCAGCAGCCCGCCTAGCGGGGGGGCGGAGACCCAGTACTTC.